Below, 11 T cell receptor beta chains from the same sample are listed, as sequenced in a study of control samples from healthy donors and cancer patients. Sequenced by immunoSEQ multiplex PCR; TCRdb stores in-frame clones only, minus some. The sample has under 140,000 clones; 70% to 90% are singletons. The sequenced material came from PBMCs. These receptors were obtained from a woman aged 55-70 years with lung cancer.

This clone came up once. The chain couples TRBV12-5 to TRBJ2-3; D gene unclear. Trimming removed 0 bases from V and 2 bases from J, with 6 bases in between. CDR3 size: 14 residues. Per germline, CDR1 LGHNT and CDR2 FRNRAP. The CDR3 spells CASGLVRSTDTQYF. CDR3 nucleotide sequence: TGTGCTAGTGGTTTGGTGCGCTCCACAGATACGCAGTATTTT.

Written as DNA, the CDR3 is TGTGCCAGCAGTTACCCGCAGGGTAAGGCCTACGAGCAGTACTTC. This encodes CASSYPQGKAYEQYF. This chain uses TRBV6-2 or TRBV6-3 with TRBJ2-7, with a weak D call TRBD1 (5 bases). There are 15 residues in the CDR3. Trimming removed 2 bases at V and 2 bases at J, with 13 bases between. The V gene's germline CDR1 is MNHEY and CDR2 SVGEGT.

The chain has TRBV29-1 and TRBJ2-7; 8 bases match TRBD2. Trimming took 5 bases from V and 3 from J; bases not matched to a gene: 6. The germline CDR1 and CDR2 sequences are SQVTM and ANQGSEA. The CDR3 extends over 13 amino acids. CDR3 sequence (DNA): TGCAGCGTTCAAGCGGGAGTTGACTACGAGCAGTACTTC. Translated: CSVQAGVDYEQYF.

The chain recombines TRBV10-3 with TRBJ2-1; tentative D call: TRBD2 (5 bases). CDR3 size: 14 residues. In germline, CDR1 is ENHRY, CDR2 SYGVKD. V lost 2 bases, J lost 3 bases, and 8 bases lay in between. The CDR3 DNA reads as TGTGCCATCAGTGAGACCCGGGACTACAATGAGCAGTTCTTC. Amino acids: CAISETRDYNEQFF.

The rearrangement links TRBV28 to TRBJ1-6; 8 nucleotides agree with TRBD1. There are 16 residues in the CDR3. Germline CDR1 is MDHEN and CDR2 is SYDVKM. The V segment lost 3 bases and the J segment 6 bases; nucleotides outside the gene matches: 7. The chain's CDR3 is CASSLTLGQGNSPLHF. CDR3 bases: TGTGCCAGCAGTTTGACTCTCGGACAGGGTAATTCACCCCTCCACTTT.

The chain combines TRBV14 with TRBJ1-1; no clear D. Deletions cut 1 base from V and 3 bases from J, with 6 bases between. The CDR3 runs to 13 residues. The V gene's germline CDR1 is SGHDN and CDR2 FVKESK. CDR3 DNA: TGTGCCAGCAGCCAAGTTGAGGACACTGAAGCTTTCTTT. This translates into CASSQVEDTEAFF.

J is TRBJ2-3 and V is TRBV2; 11 bases map to TRBD2. Losses at the gene ends were 5 bases for V and 10 bases for J; bases not matched to a gene: 11. The CDR3 runs 15 residues. In germline, CDR1 is SNHLY, CDR2 FYNNEI. CDR3 sequence reads: CASSPGTSGASSQYF. In nucleotides, the CDR3 is TGTGCCAGCAGTCCGGGGACTAGCGGAGCTAGTTCGCAGTATTTT. Supplemented by reference TRBV2 and TRBJ2-3, the full variable domain reads EPEVTQTPSHQVTQMGQEVILRCVPISNHLYFYWYRQILGQKVEFLVSFYNNEISEKSEIFDDQFSVERPDGSNFTLKIRSTKLEDSAMYFCASSPGTSGASSQYFGPGTRLTVL.

This chain links TRBV5-1 with TRBJ1-2, with D maybe TRBD1 (6 bases). The V and J ends lost 3 bases and 6 bases respectively, with 12 bases between them. The CDR3 is 13 residues long. Germline CDR1 and CDR2: SGHRS and YFSETQ. The CDR3 region is CASSWDNRDGYTF. CDR3 in DNA: TGCGCCAGCAGCTGGGACAACAGGGATGGCTACACCTTC.

The rearrangement links TRBV19 to TRBJ1-1; D unclear. Germline V lookup: CDR1 LNHDA, CDR2 SQIVND (reference sequence). The V gene lost 6 bases and the J gene lost 0 bases, with 8 bases spanning the gap. This CDR3 spans 13 amino acids. CDR3 residues: CASSSGVNTEAFF. In DNA, the CDR3 is TGTGCCAGTAGCTCCGGGGTGAACACTGAAGCTTTCTTT.

DNA for the CDR3: TGCGCCAGCAGCCCCCAAGGAGTTGTGAATGAGCAGTTCTTC. Protein sequence: CASSPQGVVNEQFF. The chain joins TRBV5-1 to TRBJ2-1; D remains unclear. The ends were cut back, 4 bases at V and 7 bases at J, with 15 bases in the middle. Per the germline V gene, CDR1 is SGHRS and CDR2 is YFSETQ. The CDR3 spans 14 residues. Full variable domain (outside the CDR3, taken from reference TRBV5-1 and TRBJ2-1): KAGVTQTPRYLIKTRGQQVTLSCSPISGHRSVSWYQQTPGQGLQFLFEYFSETQRNKGNFPGRFSGRQFSNSRSEMNVSTLELGDSALYLCASSPQGVVNEQFFGPGTRLTVL.

V is TRBV4-1 and J is TRBJ1-5; 7 nucleotides line up with TRBD1. With 0 bases clipped from V and 4 bases from J, the junction kept 9 bases outside the gene matches. Germline CDR1 reads MGHRA; CDR2 reads YSYEKL. This CDR3 spans 17 amino acids. CDR3 in DNA: TGCGCCAGCAGCCAAGAAAGGAGGACAGGAAAAAATCAGCCCCAGCATTTT. Encoded protein: CASSQERRTGKNQPQHF.